Shown below are 8 T cell receptor beta chains from a single sample sequenced in a study of cytomegalovirus exposure and HLA in healthy donors. The study ran its PCR with 60 Vbeta and 13 Jbeta primers. Assay used: immunoSEQ multiplex PCR; TCRdb lists only in-frame clones, some missing. The data show approximately 130,000 clones, under 85% seen once. Sequencing used PBMCs. The receptors were sampled from a man younger than 40 in good health and CMV-seronegative.

The chain recombines TRBV5-4 with TRBJ2-3; TRBD2 aligns across 12 bases. Germline V CDR1 and CDR2: SGHNT, YYREEE (reference sequence). The CDR3 consists of 19 residues. V lost 3 bases and J lost 4; bases outside the gene matches: 15. CDR3 in amino acids: CASSSNYRILAGGPDTQYF. In DNA form, the CDR3 reads TGTGCCAGCAGCTCCAACTATCGAATTCTAGCGGGAGGGCCAGATACGCAGTATTTT.

The genes are TRBV29-1 and TRBJ2-1, with 9 bases lining up with TRBD2. The CDR3 extends over 13 amino acids. J gave up 5 bases and V 5 bases, and 4 bases lay outside the gene matches. CDR1 and CDR2 from the germline V gene are SQVTM and ANQGSEA. The CDR3 DNA reads TGCAGCGTTTCTAGCGGGGAGGACAATGAGCAGTTCTTC. It encodes CSVSSGEDNEQFF.

The chain is built from TRBV5-6 and TRBJ2-7; TRBD2 matches 7 bases. Germline V gives CDR1 SGHDT, CDR2 YYEEEE. The length of the CDR3 is 15 residues. V shed 0 bases, J shed 9 bases, and the junction held 12 bases outside the gene matches. In DNA form, the CDR3 reads TGTGCCAGCAGCTTGGAAGCCGGGAGGCTGCGCGGGCAGTACTTC. It specifies CASSLEAGRLRGQYF.

This clone was counted a few times. The chain combines TRBV15 with TRBJ2-5; a weak D match, TRBD2 (7 bases). The CDR3 sequence is 16 residues long. V lost 1 base, J lost 1 base, and 13 bases lay in between. Germline lookup yields CDR1 LNHNV and CDR2 YYDKDF (reference sequence). Written as DNA, the CDR3 is TGTGCCACCAGCAGAGTTGGGGGGGCCCTCCAAGAGACCCAGTACTTC. Amino acids: CATSRVGGALQETQYF.

The V call is TRBV18, the J call TRBJ2-1; tentative D call: TRBD1 (6 bases). Between the trimmed V and J ends, which lost 3 bases and 1 base, there was a span of 13 bases. This CDR3 comprises 16 residues. Germline loops: CDR1 KGHSH, CDR2 LQKENI. CDR3 bases: TGTGCCAGCTCACCCTCGGGACAAGTTTCCTACAATGAGCAGTTCTTC. Protein sequence: CASSPSGQVSYNEQFF.

The chain carries TRBV27 and TRBJ2-2; the D is unclear. Trimming removed 4 bases from V and 0 bases from J, with 9 bases in between. This CDR3 comprises 15 residues. The germline V gene encodes CDR1 MNHEY and CDR2 SMNVEV (reference sequence). The CDR3 region is CASSSGTANTGELFF. CDR3 DNA sequence: TGTGCCAGCAGTTCTGGCACCGCGAACACCGGGGAGCTGTTTTTT.

The genes are TRBV9 and TRBJ1-5; the D gene is possibly TRBD1 (5 bases). The CDR3 sequence is 14 residues long. Deletions cut 3 bases from V and 6 bases from J, with 13 bases between. The V gene's germline CDR1 is SGDLS and CDR2 YYNGEE. Here the CDR3 DNA reads TGTGCCAGCAGCGAAGGGGCAGGGCTTCAGCCCCAGCATTTT. It translates to CASSEGAGLQPQHF.

This CDR3 is CASNPTGTVGYNEQFF. The CDR3 DNA reads as TGCGCCAGCAACCCGACCGGGACAGTGGGATACAATGAGCAGTTCTTC. J is TRBJ2-1 and V is TRBV5-1; 7 nucleotides agree with TRBD1. The J segment lost 4 bases and the V segment lost 6 bases, leaving 13 bases of the junction unmatched. CDR3 length: 16 amino acids. CDR1 is SGHRS and CDR2 is YFSETQ in the germline V gene.